A single sample is the source of the 15 T cell receptor beta chains below, sequenced in a study of vaccination effects on CD4 cells after COVID-19. Profiled with immunoSEQ multiplex PCR; TCRdb holds only in-frame clones, not every one. Of about 17,000 clones listed, about four fifths are singletons. No antigen has been identified for these receptors. In the ViraFEST assay, antigen-specific CD4+ clonotypes were identified by expansion after peptide-pool stimulation. Culturing for about 10 days preceded CD4+ T cell isolation. A PCR test confirmed that the person had SARS-CoV-2 infection between March and December 2020. Either the mRNA-1273 or the BNT162b2 vaccine was given to participants as two doses. Here the sequenced sample was CD4+ T cells from PBMCs cultured with SARS-CoV-2 spike peptides, taken after COVID-19 vaccination. These receptors all stem from a human donor who had a prior SARS-CoV-2 infection.

Here the CDR3 reads CASSHPIPRGAAETQYF. The CDR3 nucleotides are TGTGCCAGCAGCCACCCCATCCCTCGGGGGGCGGCGGAGACCCAGTACTTC. The chain couples TRBV4-2 to TRBJ2-5; TRBD2 is a possible D gene (7 bases). There are 17 residues in the CDR3. Germline V gives CDR1 LGHNA, CDR2 YNFKEQ. Trimming cost V 3 bases and J 5 bases, with 22 bases left between them.

The V and J genes are TRBV6-2 or TRBV6-3 and TRBJ2-1; 8 bases are shared with TRBD2. The germline V gene encodes CDR1 MNHEY and CDR2 SVGEGT. The CDR3 consists of 14 residues. Unmatched junction bases numbered 7, after V lost 5 bases and J lost 7 bases. CDR3 amino acids: CASSPGTRINEQFF. CDR3 in DNA: TGTGCCAGCAGTCCCGGGACTAGAATTAATGAGCAGTTCTTC.

In this sample, this clone is large (0.1 to 1%). One end of the junction does not line up with germline, which may come from a read error. The rearrangement links TRBV7-7 to TRBJ2-1, with 9 bases that match TRBD2. The CDR3 runs 15 residues. The germline V gene has CDR1 SSHAT and CDR2 FNYEAQ (reference sequence). DNA for the CDR3: TGTGCTAGCAGCTTAGCGAGCGGGAGGATCCATGAGCAGTTCTTC. Its translation: CASSLASGRIHEQFF.

The rearrangement joins TRBV5-1 to TRBJ1-1; 7 nucleotides align to TRBD1. Germline-derived CDR1 and CDR2 are SGHRS and YFSETQ. The CDR3 is 14 amino acids. J gave up 2 bases and V 4 bases, and 5 bases lay outside the gene matches. The CDR3 nucleotides are TGCGCCAGCAGCGGGGGACAGACCAACACTGAAGCTTTCTTT. It specifies CASSGGQTNTEAFF.

The rearrangement joins TRBV6-5 to TRBJ2-7; TRBD2 is a possible D gene (6 bases). This CDR3 region has 15 residues. V lost 6 bases and J lost 1, with 16 bases in between. CDR1 is MNHEY and CDR2 is SVGAGI in the germline V gene. In nucleotides, the CDR3 is TGTGCCAGCAGCTTGACGAGCGGAGGGTCCTACGAGCAGTACTTC. Translating it yields CASSLTSGGSYEQYF.

This clone was observed a single time. The chain uses TRBV30 and TRBJ1-1; D unclear. This CDR3 contains 14 residues. The germline CDR1 and CDR2 sequences are GTSNPN and SVGIG (reference sequence). The V gene lost 2 bases and the J gene lost 1 base, with 11 bases spanning the gap. CDR3 region: CAWSSVEKNTEAFF. The CDR3 DNA follows: TGTGCCTGGAGTAGCGTGGAGAAGAACACTGAAGCTTTCTTT.

The chain uses TRBV7-8 and TRBJ2-7; D unclear. V was trimmed by 5 bases and J by 3 bases, leaving 11 bases between them. The CDR3 loop spans 13 amino acids. CDR1 and CDR2 from the germline V gene are SGHVS and FQNEAQ. As DNA, the CDR3 is TGTGCCAGCAGCCCCCTCGGAGTCTACGAGCAGTACTTC. Its translation is CASSPLGVYEQYF.

The chain joins TRBV5-1 to TRBJ2-3; 11 bases are shared with TRBD2. CDR3 size: 16 residues. Germline CDR1 SGHRS, CDR2 YFSETQ. V shed 2 bases and J 6 bases; nucleotides not matched to a gene: 8. The chain's CDR3 is CASSFGTSGPVDTQYF. CDR3 nucleotide sequence: TGCGCCAGCAGCTTCGGGACTAGCGGCCCTGTTGATACGCAGTATTTT. Full variable domain (missing parts from reference TRBV5-1 and TRBJ2-3): KAGVTQTPRYLIKTRGQQVTLSCSPISGHRSVSWYQQTPGQGLQFLFEYFSETQRNKGNFPGRFSGRQFSNSRSEMNVSTLELGDSALYLCASSFGTSGPVDTQYFGPGTRLTVL.

J is TRBJ1-2 and V is TRBV7-8; the D is unclear. CDR1 SGHVS and CDR2 FQNEAQ come from the germline V gene. V lost 1 base to trimming and J lost 5 bases, with 14 bases between them. The CDR3 spans 15 residues. As DNA, the CDR3 is TGTGCCAGCAGCTTAGTTCTCCGGGGAGGTTATGGCTACACCTTC. This sequence encodes CASSLVLRGGYGYTF.

The gene calls are TRBV5-5 and TRBJ2-7; 7 bases map to TRBD1. V was clipped by 2 bases and J by 5 bases; unmatched bases: 1. The CDR3 has 12 amino acids. Germline V gene sequence: CDR1 SGHKS, CDR2 YYEKEE (reference sequence). CDR3 amino acids: CASSFGTDEQYF. Here the CDR3 DNA reads TGTGCCAGCAGCTTCGGGACAGACGAGCAGTACTTC.

The chain carries TRBV19 and TRBJ1-3; no firm D call. Germline CDR1 reads LNHDA; CDR2 reads SQIVND (reference sequence). This CDR3 has 14 residues. V shed 2 bases and J shed 0 bases, with 5 bases lying between them. The CDR3 region has the DNA TGTGCCAGTAGTATACGCTTCTCTGGAAACACCATATATTTT. Protein: CASSIRFSGNTIYF.

The gene calls are TRBV4-2 and TRBJ2-5; tentatively, D is TRBD1 (5 bases). V gave up 3 bases and J gave up 2 bases, with 7 bases separating them. This CDR3 is 13 amino acids long. The germline V gene encodes CDR1 LGHNA and CDR2 YNFKEQ. CDR3 loop: CASSHTGQETQYF. Here the CDR3 DNA reads TGTGCCAGCAGCCATACAGGACAAGAGACCCAGTACTTC.

This chain links TRBV5-8 with TRBJ1-2; D remains ambiguous. The V gene's germline CDR1 is SGHTS and CDR2 YDEGEE. The CDR3 extends over 13 amino acids. V lost 0 bases to trimming and J lost 3 bases, with 6 bases between them. DNA of the CDR3: TGTGCCAGCAGCTTGGACTCTTACTATGGCTACACCTTC. Translated, it gives CASSLDSYYGYTF.

The rearrangement uses TRBV28 and TRBJ2-7, with 10 nucleotides matching TRBD1. Germline V lookup: CDR1 MDHEN, CDR2 SYDVKM. The CDR3 runs 16 residues. Trimming cost V 5 bases and J 7 bases; bases outside gene matches: 14. Here the CDR3 DNA reads TGTGCCAGCAGTCCTACCCCCGGGACAGGGGTGCGAGAGCAGTACTTC. It yields the protein CASSPTPGTGVREQYF.

The V call is TRBV13, the J call TRBJ2-1, with TRBD2 as a possible D gene (7 bases). This CDR3 has 13 amino acids. V was clipped by 7 bases and J by 7 bases, with 14 bases between them. CDR1 is PRHDT, CDR2 FYEKMQ, per germline (reference sequence). DNA for the CDR3: TGTGCCAGCACCAGGAGGGGGGGAAATGAGCAGTTCTTC. This translates into CASTRRGGNEQFF. Looking up the rest from reference TRBV13 and TRBJ2-1 gives the full variable domain: AAGVIQSPRHLIKEKRETATLKCYPIPRHDTVYWYQQGPGQDPQFLISFYEKMQSDKGSIPDRFSAQQFSDYHSELNMSSLELGDSALYFCASTRRGGNEQFFGPGTRLTVL.